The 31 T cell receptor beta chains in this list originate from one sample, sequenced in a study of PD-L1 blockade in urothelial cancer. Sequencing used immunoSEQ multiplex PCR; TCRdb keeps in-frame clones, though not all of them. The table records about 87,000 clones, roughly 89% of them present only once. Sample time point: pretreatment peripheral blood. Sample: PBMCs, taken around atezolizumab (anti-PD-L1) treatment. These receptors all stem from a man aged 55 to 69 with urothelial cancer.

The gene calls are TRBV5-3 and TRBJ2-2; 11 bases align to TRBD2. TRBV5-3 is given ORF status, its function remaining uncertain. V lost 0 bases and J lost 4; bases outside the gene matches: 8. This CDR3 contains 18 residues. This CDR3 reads CARSLGWLAGGITGELFF. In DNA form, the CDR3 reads TGTGCCAGAAGCTTGGGGTGGCTAGCGGGAGGCATCACCGGGGAGCTGTTTTTT.

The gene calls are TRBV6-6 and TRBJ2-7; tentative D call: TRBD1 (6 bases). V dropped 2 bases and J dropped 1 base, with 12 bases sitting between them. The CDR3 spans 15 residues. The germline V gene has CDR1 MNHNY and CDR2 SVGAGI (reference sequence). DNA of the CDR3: TGTGCCAGCAGTTACGCCCTACAGGGTTCCTACGAGCAGTACTTC. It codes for CASSYALQGSYEQYF.

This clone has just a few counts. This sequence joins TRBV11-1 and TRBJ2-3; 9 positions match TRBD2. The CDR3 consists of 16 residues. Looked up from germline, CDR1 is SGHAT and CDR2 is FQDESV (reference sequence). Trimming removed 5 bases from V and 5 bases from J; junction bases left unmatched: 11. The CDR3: CASSPKELAGKDTQYF. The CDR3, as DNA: TGTGCCAGCAGCCCCAAGGAGCTAGCGGGGAAAGATACGCAGTATTTT.

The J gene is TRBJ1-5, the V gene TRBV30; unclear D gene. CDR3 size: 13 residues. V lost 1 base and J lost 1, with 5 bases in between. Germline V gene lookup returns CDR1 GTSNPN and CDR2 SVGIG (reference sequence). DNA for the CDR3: TGTGCCTGGAGTGGACAAAGCAATCAGCCCCAGCATTTT. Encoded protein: CAWSGQSNQPQHF.

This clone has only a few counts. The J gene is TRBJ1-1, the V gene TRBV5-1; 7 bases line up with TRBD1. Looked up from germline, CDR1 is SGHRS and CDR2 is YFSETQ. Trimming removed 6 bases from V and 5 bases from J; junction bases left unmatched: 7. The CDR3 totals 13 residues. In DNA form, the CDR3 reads TGCGCCAGCACCACAGGGGATCGAACTGAAGCTTTCTTT. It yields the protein CASTTGDRTEAFF.

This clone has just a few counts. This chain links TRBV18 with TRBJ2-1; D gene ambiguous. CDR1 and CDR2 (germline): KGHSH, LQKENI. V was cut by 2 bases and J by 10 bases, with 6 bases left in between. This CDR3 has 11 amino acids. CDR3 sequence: CASSPEEEQFF. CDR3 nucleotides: TGTGCCAGCTCACCAGAGGAGGAGCAGTTCTTC.

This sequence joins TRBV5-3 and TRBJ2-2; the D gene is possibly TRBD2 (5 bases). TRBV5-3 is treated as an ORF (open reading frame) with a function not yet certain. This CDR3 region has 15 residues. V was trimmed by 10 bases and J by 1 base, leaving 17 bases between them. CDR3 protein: CAQSVMAGNTGELFF. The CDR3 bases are TGTGCCCAGTCCGTCATGGCGGGGAACACCGGGGAGCTGTTTTTT.

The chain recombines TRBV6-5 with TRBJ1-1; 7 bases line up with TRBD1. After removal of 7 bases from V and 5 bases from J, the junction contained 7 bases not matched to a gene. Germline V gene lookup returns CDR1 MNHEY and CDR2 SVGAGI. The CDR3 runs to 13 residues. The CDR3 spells CASTQGGLTEAFF. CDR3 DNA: TGTGCCAGCACCCAGGGGGGACTGACTGAAGCTTTCTTT.

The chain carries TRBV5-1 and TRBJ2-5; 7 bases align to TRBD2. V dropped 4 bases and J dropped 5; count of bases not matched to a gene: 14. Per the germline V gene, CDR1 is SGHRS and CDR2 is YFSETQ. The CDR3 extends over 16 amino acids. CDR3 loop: CASSPSKVRAGETQYF. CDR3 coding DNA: TGCGCCAGCAGCCCTTCGAAGGTACGAGCGGGGGAGACCCAGTACTTC.

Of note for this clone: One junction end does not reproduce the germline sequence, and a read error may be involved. CDR3 in DNA: TGTGCCACTTATAGCGGGAGGGCCTCCAACGAGCAGTACTTC. It encodes CATYSGRASNEQYF. The chain has TRBV27 and TRBJ2-7, with 11 positions matching TRBD2. The germline gives CDR1 MNHEY, CDR2 SMNVEV (reference sequence). This CDR3 has 14 residues.

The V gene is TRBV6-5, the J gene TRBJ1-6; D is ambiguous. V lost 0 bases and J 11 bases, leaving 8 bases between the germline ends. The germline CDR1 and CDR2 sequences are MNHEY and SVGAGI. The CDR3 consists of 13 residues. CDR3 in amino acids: CASSYSVSAPLHF. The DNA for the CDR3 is TGTGCCAGCAGTTACTCAGTGAGCGCACCCCTCCACTTT.

CDR3 in amino acids: CASSSRTGRTDTQYF. The CDR3 DNA follows: TGCGCCAGCAGCTCCAGGACAGGGCGCACAGATACGCAGTATTTT. This chain links TRBV5-1 with TRBJ2-3; TRBD1 agrees at 8 bases. Trimming cost V 3 bases and J 1 base; bases outside gene matches: 4. The CDR3 has 15 residues. Per the germline V gene, CDR1 is SGHRS and CDR2 is YFSETQ.

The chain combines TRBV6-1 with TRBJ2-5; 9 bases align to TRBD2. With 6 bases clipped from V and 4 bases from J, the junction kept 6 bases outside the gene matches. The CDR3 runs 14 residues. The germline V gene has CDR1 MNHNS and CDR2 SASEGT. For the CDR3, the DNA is TGTGCCAGCAGCTTAGCGGGAGCGGGAGAGACCCAGTACTTC. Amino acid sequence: CASSLAGAGETQYF.

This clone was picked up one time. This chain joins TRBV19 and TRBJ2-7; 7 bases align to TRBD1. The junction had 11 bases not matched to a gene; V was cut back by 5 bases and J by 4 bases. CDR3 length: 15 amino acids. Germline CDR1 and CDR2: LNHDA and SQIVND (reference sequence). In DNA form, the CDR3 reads TGTGCCAGTAGTTCCAGGACAGGTTCCCGTTACGAGCAGTACTTC. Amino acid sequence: CASSSRTGSRYEQYF.

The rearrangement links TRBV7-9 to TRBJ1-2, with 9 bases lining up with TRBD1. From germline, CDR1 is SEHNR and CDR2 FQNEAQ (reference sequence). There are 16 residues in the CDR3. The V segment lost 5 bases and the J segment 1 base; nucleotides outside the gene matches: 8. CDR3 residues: CASSKQGAAINYGYTF. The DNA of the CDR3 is TGTGCCAGCAGCAAACAGGGGGCCGCGATTAACTATGGCTACACCTTC.

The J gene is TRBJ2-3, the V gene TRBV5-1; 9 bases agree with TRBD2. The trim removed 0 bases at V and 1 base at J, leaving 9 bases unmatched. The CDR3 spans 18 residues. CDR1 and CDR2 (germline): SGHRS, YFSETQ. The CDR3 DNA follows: TGCGCCAGCAGCTTGGCCGGCACTAGCGGGTCCGGCACAGATACGCAGTATTTT. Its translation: CASSLAGTSGSGTDTQYF.

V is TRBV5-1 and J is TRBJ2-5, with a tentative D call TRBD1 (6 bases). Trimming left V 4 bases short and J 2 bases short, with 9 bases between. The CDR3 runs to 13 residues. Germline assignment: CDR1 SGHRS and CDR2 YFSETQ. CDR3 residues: CASSATGQETQYF. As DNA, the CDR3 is TGCGCCAGCAGCGCTACAGGGCAAGAGACCCAGTACTTC.

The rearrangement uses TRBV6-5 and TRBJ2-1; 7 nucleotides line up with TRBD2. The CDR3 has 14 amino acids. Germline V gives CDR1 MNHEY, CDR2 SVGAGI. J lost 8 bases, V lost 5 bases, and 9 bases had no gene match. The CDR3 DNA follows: TGTGCCAGCAGTCTTAGCGGGTCGGTCTATGAGCAGTTCTTC. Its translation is CASSLSGSVYEQFF.

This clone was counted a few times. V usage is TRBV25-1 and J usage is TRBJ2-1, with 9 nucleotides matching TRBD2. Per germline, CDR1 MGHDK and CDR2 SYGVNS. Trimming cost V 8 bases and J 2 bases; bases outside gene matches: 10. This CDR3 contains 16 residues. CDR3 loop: CASEEVGGRAYNEQFF. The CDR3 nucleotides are TGTGCCAGCGAAGAGGTTGGCGGGAGGGCCTACAATGAGCAGTTCTTC.

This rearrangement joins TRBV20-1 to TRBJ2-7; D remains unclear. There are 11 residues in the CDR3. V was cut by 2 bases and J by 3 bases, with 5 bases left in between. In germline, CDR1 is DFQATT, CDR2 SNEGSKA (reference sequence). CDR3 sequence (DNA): TGCAGTGCTAGATATGTCTACGAGCAGTACTTC. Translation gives CSARYVYEQYF.

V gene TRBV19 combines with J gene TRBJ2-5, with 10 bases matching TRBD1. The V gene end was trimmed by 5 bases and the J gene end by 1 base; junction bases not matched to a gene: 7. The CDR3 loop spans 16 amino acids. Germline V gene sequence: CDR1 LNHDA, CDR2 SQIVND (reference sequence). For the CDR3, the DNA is TGTGCCAGTAGTGTCGACGGGGACAGGGGCCAAGAGACCCAGTACTTC. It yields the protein CASSVDGDRGQETQYF.

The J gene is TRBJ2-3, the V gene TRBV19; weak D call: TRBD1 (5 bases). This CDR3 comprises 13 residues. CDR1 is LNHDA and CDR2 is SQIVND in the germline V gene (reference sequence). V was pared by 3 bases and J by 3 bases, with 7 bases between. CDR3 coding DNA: TGTGCCAGTAGTATTCAGGGAACAGATACGCAGTATTTT. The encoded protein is CASSIQGTDTQYF.

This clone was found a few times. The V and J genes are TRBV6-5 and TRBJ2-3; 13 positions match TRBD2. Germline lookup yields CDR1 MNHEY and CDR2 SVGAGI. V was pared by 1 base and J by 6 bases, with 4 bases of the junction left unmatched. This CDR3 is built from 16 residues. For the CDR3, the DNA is TGTGCCAGCAGTTACTACGGGACTAGCGGGACGGATACGCAGTATTTT. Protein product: CASSYYGTSGTDTQYF.

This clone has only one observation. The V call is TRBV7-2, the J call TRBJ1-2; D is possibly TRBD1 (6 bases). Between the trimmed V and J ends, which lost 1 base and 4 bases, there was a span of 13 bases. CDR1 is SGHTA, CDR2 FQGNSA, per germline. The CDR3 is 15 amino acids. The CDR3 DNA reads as TGTGCCAGCAGCTTAGACCAGGGGCGCGGCTATGGCTACACCTTC. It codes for CASSLDQGRGYGYTF.

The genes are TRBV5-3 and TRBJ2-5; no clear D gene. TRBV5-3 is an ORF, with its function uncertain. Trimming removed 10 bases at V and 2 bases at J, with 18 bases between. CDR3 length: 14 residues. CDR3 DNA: TGTGCCCCTACCCCTCGTGAGAATCAAGAGACCCAGTACTTC. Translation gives CAPTPRENQETQYF.

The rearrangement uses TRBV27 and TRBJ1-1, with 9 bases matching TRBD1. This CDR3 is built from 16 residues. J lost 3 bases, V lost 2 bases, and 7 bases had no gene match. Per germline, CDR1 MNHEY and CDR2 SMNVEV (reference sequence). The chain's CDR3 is CASSLLRDRVDTEAFF. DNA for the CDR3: TGTGCCAGCAGTTTACTCCGGGACAGGGTTGACACTGAAGCTTTCTTT.

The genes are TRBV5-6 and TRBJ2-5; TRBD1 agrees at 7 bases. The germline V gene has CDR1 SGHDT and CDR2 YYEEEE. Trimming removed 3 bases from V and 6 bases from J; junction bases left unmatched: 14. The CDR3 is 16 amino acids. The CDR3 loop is CASSSVDRALLKTQYF. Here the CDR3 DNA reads TGTGCCAGCAGCTCAGTTGACAGGGCTTTGTTGAAGACCCAGTACTTC.

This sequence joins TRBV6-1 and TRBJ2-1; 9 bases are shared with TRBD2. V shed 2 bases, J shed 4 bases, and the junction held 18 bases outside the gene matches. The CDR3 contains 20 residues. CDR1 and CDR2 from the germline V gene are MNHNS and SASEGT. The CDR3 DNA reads TGTGCCAGCAGTGAAAAAGCGGGGGGCCCCTTTCCAGCCATTTACAATGAGCAGTTCTTC. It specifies CASSEKAGGPFPAIYNEQFF.

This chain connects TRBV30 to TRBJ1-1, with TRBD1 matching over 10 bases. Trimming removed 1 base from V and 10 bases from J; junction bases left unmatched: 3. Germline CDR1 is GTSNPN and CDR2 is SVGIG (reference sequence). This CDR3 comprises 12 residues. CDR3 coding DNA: TGTGCCTGGAGTGCGGGACAGGGGCGAGCTTTCTTT. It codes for CAWSAGQGRAFF.

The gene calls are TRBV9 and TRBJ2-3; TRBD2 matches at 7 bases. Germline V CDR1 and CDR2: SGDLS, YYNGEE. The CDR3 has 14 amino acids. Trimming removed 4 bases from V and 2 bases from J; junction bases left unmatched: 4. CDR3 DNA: TGTGCCAGCAGCACCACTAGCGCCACAGATACGCAGTATTTT. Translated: CASSTTSATDTQYF.

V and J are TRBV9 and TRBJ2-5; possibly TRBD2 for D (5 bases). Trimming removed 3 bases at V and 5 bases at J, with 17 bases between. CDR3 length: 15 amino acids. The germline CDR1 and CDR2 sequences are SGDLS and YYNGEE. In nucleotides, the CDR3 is TGTGCCAGCAGCGAAGCCGACTTGGGGAGCGAGACCCAGTACTTC. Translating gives CASSEADLGSETQYF.